The next 20 T cell receptor beta chains were all read from a single sample in a study of control samples from healthy donors and cancer patients. Profiled with immunoSEQ multiplex PCR; TCRdb holds only in-frame clones, not every one. The sample holds 150,000 to 200,000 clones, 91% seen once. Sequenced sample: blood. Receptor source: a woman aged 25 to 39 in good health.

Here the CDR3 reads CASSPDRGYGYTF. The CDR3 nucleotides read TGTGCCAGCAGCCCGGACAGGGGGTATGGCTACACCTTC. V usage is TRBV7-8 and J usage is TRBJ1-2; TRBD1 agrees at 10 bases. CDR3 size: 13 residues. Losses at the gene ends were 5 bases for V and 5 bases for J; bases not matched to a gene: 2. Germline CDR1 SGHVS, CDR2 FQNEAQ.

This rearrangement joins TRBV27 to TRBJ2-3; TRBD2 aligns across 13 bases. Trimming took 5 bases from V and 4 from J; bases not matched to a gene: 9. Germline values: CDR1 MNHEY, CDR2 SMNVEV (reference sequence). This CDR3 is 17 amino acids long. CDR3 protein: CASSPRTSGSRADTQYF. Here the CDR3 DNA reads TGTGCCAGCAGTCCCAGGACTAGCGGGAGCAGGGCAGATACGCAGTATTTT.

The chain has TRBV15 and TRBJ2-1, with 7 bases that match TRBD2. The CDR3 consists of 16 residues. CDR1 and CDR2 from the germline V gene are LNHNV and YYDKDF (reference sequence). Unmatched junction bases numbered 9, after V lost 0 bases and J lost 7 bases. CDR3 DNA: TGTGCCACCAGCAGAGATGGTAGTAGCGGGTTTAATGAGCAGTTCTTC. Its translation is CATSRDGSSGFNEQFF.

The chain couples TRBV3-1 (or the pseudogene TRBV3-2) to TRBJ1-5; D might be TRBD1 (6 bases). Germline V gene data show CDR1 as LGHDT and CDR2 as YNNKEL (reference sequence). V gave up 1 base and J gave up 3 bases, with 10 bases separating them. This CDR3 spans 15 amino acids. CDR3 amino acids: CASSQGRGYNQPQHF. In DNA form, the CDR3 reads TGTGCCAGCAGCCAAGGCAGGGGTTACAATCAGCCCCAGCATTTT.

The chain uses TRBV2 and TRBJ1-5; the D is unclear. Germline values: CDR1 SNHLY, CDR2 FYNNEI. CDR3 size: 13 residues. With 4 bases removed from V and 5 bases from J, the gap between germline ends came to 9 bases. The DNA for the CDR3 is TGTGCCAGCAGTGTCGATGGGGATCAGCCCCAGCATTTT. Amino acid sequence: CASSVDGDQPQHF.

The V gene is TRBV3-1 (or the pseudogene TRBV3-2), the J gene TRBJ1-1, with D tentatively TRBD1 (5 bases). Germline assignment: CDR1 LGHDT and CDR2 YNNKEL (reference sequence). Trimming removed 2 bases from V and 1 base from J, with 11 bases in between. This CDR3 is 15 amino acids long. CDR3 nucleotide sequence: TGTGCCAGCAGCCAACCGGGACCCAAGAACACTGAAGCTTTCTTT. It translates to CASSQPGPKNTEAFF.

J is TRBJ1-2 and V is TRBV30; 8 bases line up with TRBD1. CDR3 length equals 14 residues. Germline values: CDR1 GTSNPN, CDR2 SVGIG (reference sequence). Trimming at V came to 2 bases and at J to 4 bases, leaving 6 bases not matched to a gene. CDR3 amino acids: CAWSITGGIYGYTF. As DNA, the CDR3 is TGTGCCTGGAGTATAACAGGGGGAATCTATGGCTACACCTTC.

The V gene is TRBV6-2 or TRBV6-3, the J gene TRBJ1-5, with D possibly TRBD1 on 5 matching bases. Germline assignment: CDR1 MNHEY and CDR2 SVGEGT. CDR3 length: 15 amino acids. V lost 2 bases to trimming and J lost 5 bases, with 13 bases between them. The CDR3 sequence: CASSYTAGGYQPQHF. The CDR3, as DNA: TGTGCCAGCAGTTACACCGCGGGGGGGTATCAGCCCCAGCATTTT.

V gene TRBV29-1 combines with J gene TRBJ2-1; no clear D gene. The CDR3 sequence is 13 residues long. Germline V gene sequence: CDR1 SQVTM, CDR2 ANQGSEA. Trimming took 0 bases from V and 6 from J, leaving 9 bases between them. The CDR3 DNA is TGCAGCGTTGAAGAATTGGTACCCAATGAGCAGTTCTTC. This gives the protein CSVEELVPNEQFF.

The J gene is TRBJ2-3, the V gene TRBV5-3; TRBD1 matches at 9 bases. TRBV5-3 is classed as an ORF, of uncertain function. This CDR3 spans 17 amino acids. The V and J ends lost 0 bases and 2 bases, in that order; junction bases with no gene match: 7. The chain's CDR3 is CARSLAGTGWNTDTQYF. The CDR3 nucleotides are TGTGCCAGAAGCTTGGCCGGGACAGGGTGGAACACAGATACGCAGTATTTT.

This chain uses TRBV12-5 with TRBJ2-2, with 12 bases lining up with TRBD1. Germline V CDR1 and CDR2: LGHNT, FRNRAP. The CDR3 has 16 amino acids. V lost 5 bases to trimming and J lost 4 bases; unmatched junction nucleotides: 5. The CDR3 nucleotides read TGTGCTAGTGGTAAACCGGGACAGGGGGCCACCGGGGAGCTGTTTTTT. Amino acids: CASGKPGQGATGELFF.

The chain joins TRBV28 to TRBJ1-1; D possibly corresponds to TRBD1 (6 bases). This CDR3 contains 15 residues. Germline-derived CDR1 and CDR2 are MDHEN and SYDVKM. Trimming shortened V by 3 bases and J by 1 base, and 12 bases separated the two germline ends. The CDR3 bases are TGTGCCAGCAGTTTGGCGACAGGTTCGAACACTGAAGCTTTCTTT. Translation gives CASSLATGSNTEAFF.

V is TRBV19 and J is TRBJ1-1, with a possible D match to TRBD1 (5 bases). The germline V and J ends were trimmed by 2 bases and 1 base, with 5 bases remaining between them. Germline assignment: CDR1 LNHDA and CDR2 SQIVND (reference sequence). The CDR3 length is 13 residues. CDR3 sequence (DNA): TGTGCCAGTAGTATACAGGGGAACACTGAAGCTTTCTTT. This encodes CASSIQGNTEAFF.

V is TRBV19 and J is TRBJ2-1; D tentatively reads TRBD1 or TRBD2 (6 bases each). This CDR3 spans 17 amino acids. V was clipped by 2 bases and J by 0 bases, with 14 bases between them. Germline CDR1 LNHDA, CDR2 SQIVND (reference sequence). The CDR3 loop is CASSIKGGYGSYNEQFF. For the CDR3, the DNA is TGTGCCAGTAGTATAAAGGGGGGTTACGGCTCCTACAATGAGCAGTTCTTC.

This clone has only one observation. CDR3 amino acids: CASSPGTTSGRGYEQYF. In DNA, the CDR3 is TGTGCCAGCAGCCCAGGGACGACTAGCGGGAGGGGCTACGAGCAGTACTTC. V gene TRBV9 combines with J gene TRBJ2-7; 14 bases are shared with TRBD2. V dropped 4 bases and J dropped 3; count of bases not matched to a gene: 9. The CDR3 length is 17 residues. Germline CDR1 SGDLS, CDR2 YYNGEE.

The chain links TRBV6-5 to TRBJ1-4; TRBD1 aligns across 7 bases. Germline trimming cut 6 bases from V and 3 bases from J; bases unmatched to any gene: 4. Germline CDR1 and CDR2: MNHEY and SVGAGI. This CDR3 has 14 residues. CDR3 nucleotide sequence: TGTGCCAGCAGACGGGACAGTGCTAATGAAAAACTGTTTTTT. Translating it yields CASRRDSANEKLFF.

The V gene is TRBV19, the J gene TRBJ2-3; D gene unclear. CDR1 LNHDA and CDR2 SQIVND come from the germline V gene (reference sequence). The CDR3 covers 14 residues. Trimming shortened V by 3 bases and J by 2 bases, and 9 bases separated the two germline ends. CDR3 in amino acids: CASSIKADTDTQYF. Here the CDR3 DNA reads TGTGCCAGTAGTATTAAGGCGGACACAGATACGCAGTATTTT.

J is TRBJ2-3 and V is TRBV9; 9 bases match TRBD1. CDR3 length equals 15 residues. The ends lost 4 bases at V and 2 bases at J; junction bases unmatched: 5. Germline CDR1 SGDLS, CDR2 YYNGEE. The CDR3 loop is CASSKGQGATDTQYF. The CDR3 nucleotides read TGTGCCAGCAGCAAGGGACAGGGCGCCACAGATACGCAGTATTTT.

This clone was detected only once. The rearrangement uses TRBV11-2 and TRBJ1-1; 9 bases line up with TRBD1. This CDR3 is built from 16 residues. J lost 6 bases, V lost 5 bases, and 13 bases had no gene match. CDR1 and CDR2 (germline): SGHAT, FQNNGV. For the CDR3, the DNA is TGTGCCAGCAGCCCGGGACAGGGCCGGGGTGGTCCTGAAGCTTTCTTT. Its protein is CASSPGQGRGGPEAFF.

Points on this clone: A read error may account for a junction end that differs from germline. The rearrangement joins TRBV7-2 to TRBJ2-3; 10 bases are shared with TRBD2. The CDR3 covers 18 residues. Germline CDR1 and CDR2: SGHTA and FQGNSA. The CDR3 region is CASSLALAGRPSTDTQYF. In DNA, the CDR3 is TGTGCCAGCAGCCTAGCACTAGCGGGAAGACCTAGCACAGATACGCAGTATTTT.